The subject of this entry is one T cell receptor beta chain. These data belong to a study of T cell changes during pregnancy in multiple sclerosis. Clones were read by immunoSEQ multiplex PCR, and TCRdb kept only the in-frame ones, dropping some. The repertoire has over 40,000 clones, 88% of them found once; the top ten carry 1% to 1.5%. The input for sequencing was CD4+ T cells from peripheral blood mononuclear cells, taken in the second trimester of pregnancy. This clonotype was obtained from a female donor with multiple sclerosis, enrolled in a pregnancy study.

The DNA of the CDR3 is TGTGCCTGGAACCAGGGTGGGGGGGACATTCAGTACTTC. Its protein product is CAWNQGGGDIQYF. This chain joins TRBV30 and TRBJ2-4, with TRBD2 matching over 7 bases. The length of the CDR3 is 13 residues. V gave up 4 bases and J gave up 8 bases; unmatched junction bases: 8. Germline V gene data show CDR1 as GTSNPN and CDR2 as SVGIG (reference sequence).